These T cell receptor beta chains were read from a single sample in a study of cytomegalovirus exposure and HLA in healthy donors. TCRdb keeps only in-frame clones here, not all; method: immunoSEQ multiplex PCR. The table includes over 200,000 clones, roughly 88% detected once. Material for sequencing was PBMCs. All receptors derive from a woman under 30 in good health and CMV-seronegative. Both conserved end residues are part of each CDR3. A D gene is named only where the DNA matches it firmly. Not all rows give a size; the values are once, few, many and, for expanded clones, a class.

TRBV7-9	.	TRBJ2-6	.	CASSTYSGANVLTF	TGTGCCAGCAGCACCTACTCCGGGGCCAACGTCCTGACTTTC
TRBV28	.	TRBJ2-2	.	CASSFRLLGRGNTGELFF	TGTGCCAGCAGTTTTAGACTTTTGGGCAGGGGGAACACCGGGGAGCTGTTTTTT
TRBV7-8	.	TRBJ2-7	.	CASSSLRGSYEQYF	TGTGCCAGCAGCTCGCTACGAGGGTCCTACGAGCAGTACTTC
TRBV7-2	.	TRBJ2-5	TRBD1	CASSFRTGDWEKTQYF	TGTGCCAGCAGCTTCCGGACAGGGGACTGGGAAAAGACCCAGTACTTC
TRBV5-4	.	TRBJ1-2	.	CASSPGRGANYGYTF	TGTGCCAGCAGCCCAGGCAGGGGTGCTAACTATGGCTACACCTTC
TRBV5-5	.	TRBJ1-1	.	CASSLAFLKNTEAFF	TGTGCCAGCAGCTTGGCCTTTTTAAAGAACACTGAAGCTTTCTTT
TRBV7-2	.	TRBJ2-1	TRBD2	CASSLPPASGPTRGEQFF	TGTGCCAGCAGCCTCCCCCCCGCTAGCGGTCCGACCCGCGGTGAGCAGTTCTTC
TRBV2	.	TRBJ2-5	TRBD1	CASSWGGQGVQETQYF	TGTGCCAGCAGTTGGGGGGGACAGGGGGTCCAAGAGACCCAGTACTTC
TRBV10-3	.	TRBJ2-2	TRBD1	CAIRGQGSLGGELFF	TGTGCCATCAGAGGACAGGGTTCCTTGGGCGGGGAGCTGTTTTTT
TRBV29-1	.	TRBJ2-2	TRBD1	CSVVPRDRANTGELFF	TGCAGCGTTGTCCCTCGGGACAGGGCCAACACCGGGGAGCTGTTTTTT
TRBV27	.	TRBJ2-5	.	CASRGGGRATQYF	TGTGCCAGCAGGGGGGGCGGGAGAGCGACCCAGTACTTC
TRBV15	.	TRBJ2-4	.	CATHQTEPIAKNIQYF	TGTGCCACCCATCAGACAGAACCTATAGCCAAAAACATTCAGTACTTC
TRBV9	.	TRBJ2-1	.	CASSPGSNYNEQFF	TGTGCCAGCAGCCCAGGGTCAAACTACAATGAGCAGTTCTTC
TRBV4-3	.	TRBJ2-1	TRBD2	CASSQDPSPGGLNNEQFF	TGCGCCAGCAGCCAAGATCCCTCGCCGGGAGGCCTAAACAATGAGCAGTTCTTC
TRBV5-4	.	TRBJ1-2	.	CASSFAGPNYGYTF	TGTGCCAGCAGCTTCGCAGGGCCTAACTATGGCTACACCTTC
TRBV29-1	.	TRBJ1-2	.	CSVEDLSLGGGYTF	TGCAGCGTTGAAGATCTTAGTTTAGGGGGTGGCTACACCTTC
TRBV5-6	.	TRBJ2-2	TRBD1	CASSVGWRTGVTGELFF	TGTGCCAGCAGCGTTGGGTGGAGGACAGGGGTCACCGGGGAGCTGTTTTTT
TRBV5-6	.	TRBJ2-1	.	CASSLGGVLRNEQFF	TGTGCCAGCAGCTTAGGAGGGGTTCTGAGGAATGAGCAGTTCTTC
TRBV7-9	.	TRBJ1-2	.	CASSLQLFYGYTF	TGTGCCAGCAGCTTACAACTATTCTATGGCTACACCTTC
TRBV6-1	.	TRBJ2-7	.	CASSEEGAYEQYF	TGTGCCAGCAGTGAAGAGGGGGCCTACGAGCAGTACTTC
TRBV15	.	TRBJ2-7	.	CATSRDAATVGEQYF	TGTGCCACCAGCAGAGACGCTGCGACAGTCGGCGAGCAGTACTTC
TRBV5-1	.	TRBJ2-2	.	CASTDPPTLVPGELFF	TGCGCCAGCACCGATCCCCCTACTCTGGTCCCCGGGGAGCTGTTTTTT
TRBV19	once	TRBJ2-1	TRBD2	CASNHGRVVREGNYNEQFF	TGTGCCAGTAACCATGGGAGGGTTGTGCGGGAGGGGAATTACAATGAGCAGTTCTTC
TRBV6-1	.	TRBJ2-7	.	CASSESQIYEQYF	TGTGCCAGCAGTGAATCCCAAATCTACGAGCAGTACTTC
TRBV11-2	.	TRBJ2-7	.	CASSAEVGTYEQYF	TGTGCCAGCAGTGCGGAGGTCGGAACCTACGAGCAGTACTTC
TRBV5-1	.	TRBJ2-4	TRBD2	CASSLGPGGGAKNIQYF	TGCGCCAGCAGCTTGGGGCCCGGGGGAGGGGCCAAAAACATTCAGTACTTC
TRBV4-1	.	TRBJ2-7	.	CASSQDWGEYSSEAYEQYF	TGCGCCAGCAGCCAAGACTGGGGCGAGTATAGCAGTGAGGCCTACGAGCAGTACTTC
TRBV6-1	.	TRBJ2-3	TRBD2	CASSDLLRGISGRAKDTQYF	TGTGCCAGCAGTGATCTTTTAAGGGGAATCAGCGGGAGGGCAAAGGATACGCAGTATTTT
TRBV11-2	.	TRBJ2-7	TRBD2	CASSLELAGYEQYF	TGTGCCAGCAGCTTAGAACTAGCGGGCTACGAGCAGTACTTC
TRBV6-6	.	TRBJ1-2	.	CASRPAGNYGYTF	TGTGCCAGCAGACCGGCCGGGAACTATGGCTACACCTTC
TRBV27	.	TRBJ2-7	TRBD2	CASRSTGTRGEQYF	TGTGCCAGCAGGAGCACGGGGACTAGAGGCGAGCAGTACTTC
TRBV9	.	TRBJ2-3	TRBD2	CASSVRREGKDTQYF	TGTGCCAGCAGCGTGCGGCGGGAGGGGAAAGATACGCAGTATTTT
TRBV5-1	.	TRBJ2-3	TRBD1	CASSPTGWSDTQYF	TGCGCCAGCAGCCCGACAGGGTGGTCAGATACGCAGTATTTT
TRBV10-3	.	TRBJ2-1	.	CAISEWPERQQFF	TGTGCCATCAGTGAGTGGCCTGAGAGGCAGCAGTTCTTC
TRBV11-3	.	TRBJ1-1	.	CASSSGWDTEAFF	TGTGCCAGCAGCTCAGGATGGGACACTGAAGCTTTCTTT
TRBV4-1	.	TRBJ2-7	.	CASSHGAVHEQYF	TGCGCCAGCAGCCACGGTGCCGTCCACGAGCAGTACTTC
TRBV11-3	.	TRBJ2-2	TRBD2	CASSARSRLAGITGELFF	TGTGCCAGCAGCGCGAGGTCCCGTCTAGCGGGGATCACCGGGGAGCTGTTTTTT
TRBV7-3	.	TRBJ2-1	TRBD2	CASSLTGTSGISYNEQFF	TGTGCCAGCAGCTTAACGGGGACTAGCGGGATCTCCTACAATGAGCAGTTCTTC
TRBV4-1	.	TRBJ1-3	.	CASSPYPKGARSGNTIYF	TGCGCCAGCAGCCCCTACCCGAAGGGAGCCCGGAGTGGAAACACCATATATTTT
TRBV9	.	TRBJ2-7	.	CASSVGTAYEQYF	TGTGCCAGCAGCGTCGGCACAGCCTACGAGCAGTACTTC
TRBV5-1	.	TRBJ2-7	TRBD2	CASSLVAGGVEQYF	TGCGCCAGCAGCTTGGTAGCGGGAGGTGTCGAGCAGTACTTC
TRBV28	few	TRBJ1-2	.	CASTTDSSRRGYTF	TGTGCCAGCACCACGGACTCCTCGAGGAGAGGCTACACCTTC